The present T cell receptor beta chain was sequenced within a study of blood T cell repertoires in COVID-19. Some clones are missing from TCRdb's copy, which holds only in-frame ones; the method was immunoSEQ multiplex PCR. The repertoire holds about 160,000 clones, approximately 81% seen once, with about 5.8% in the top ten. CDR3 length: 11 amino acids. The J segment lost 7 bases and the V segment lost 9 bases, leaving 3 bases of the junction unmatched. The germline V gene encodes CDR1 MNHEY and CDR2 SVGAGI. Sequencing used peripheral blood. This TCR was sampled from a woman aged 45-60 years with COVID-19, enrolled during active disease. This chain uses TRBV6-5 with TRBJ2-1; TRBD1 aligns across 7 bases. The CDR3 DNA follows: TGTGCCAGTACCAGGGGGAATGAGCAGTTCTTC. Amino acid sequence: CASTRGNEQFF.